This T cell receptor beta chain came from a study of blood T cell repertoires in COVID-19. Looking at the study overall: COVID-19 samples collected from the United States, Italy and Spain covered acute and convalescent phases. Sources were T cells, B-cell-depleted T cells, or PBMCs; the material itself was cDNA or gDNA.

The assay was immunoSEQ multiplex PCR, and TCRdb's table has in-frame clones only and misses some. The data contain approximately 170,000 clones, around nine tenths of them singletons. This clone was recorded once. Germline CDR1 SGHTA, CDR2 FQGTGA. V dropped 5 bases and J dropped 6 bases, with 9 bases sitting between them. CDR3 size: 12 residues. This chain joins TRBV7-3 and TRBJ2-3; D not resolved. The sequenced material came from peripheral blood. The origin of this receptor is a man aged 18 to 29 with active or convalescent COVID-19. The CDR3, as DNA: TGTGCCAGCAGCCTCCCTTCGGATACGCAGTATTTT. This codes for CASSLPSDTQYF.